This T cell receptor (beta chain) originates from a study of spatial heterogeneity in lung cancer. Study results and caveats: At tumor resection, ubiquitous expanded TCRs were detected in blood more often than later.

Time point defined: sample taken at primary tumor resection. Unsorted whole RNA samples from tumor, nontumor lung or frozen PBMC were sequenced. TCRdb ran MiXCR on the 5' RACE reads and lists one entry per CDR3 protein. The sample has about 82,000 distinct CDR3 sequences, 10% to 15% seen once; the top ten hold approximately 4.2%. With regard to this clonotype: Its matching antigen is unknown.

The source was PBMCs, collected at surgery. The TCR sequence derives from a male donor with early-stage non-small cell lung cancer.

The CDR3 DNA follows: TGTGCCAGCAGCGTAGGCGGACGGGAAATTACAGATACGCAGTATTTT. Its protein product is CASSVGGREITDTQYF. The gene calls are TRBV9 and TRBJ2-3, with a possible D match to TRBD2 (5 bases). V shed 0 bases and J shed 3 bases, with 14 bases lying between them. The CDR3 sequence is 16 residues long. Germline V gene sequence: CDR1 SGDLS, CDR2 YYNGEE.